The 25 T cell receptor beta chains below were found in one sample sequenced in a study of Graves' ophthalmopathy and Graves' hyperthyroidism. Amplification of the TCR beta CDR3 regions used RNA transcripts (as template). The workflow started with a first-round RT-PCR run with HTBI primers and then moved on to a second-round multiplex PCR. In TCRdb, the multiplex PCR reads were re-called with MiXCR into one record per CDR3 protein. The sample includes approximately 330,000 distinct CDR3 sequences, roughly 17% of them seen just once. Source material: peripheral blood. Every receptor here comes from an adult man with Graves' ophthalmopathy.

The CDR3 is CASSFVPATEAFF. The CDR3 DNA sequence: TGTGCCAGCAGTTTTGTCCCCGCCACTGAAGCTTTCTTT. The gene calls are TRBV12-3 or TRBV12-4 and TRBJ1-1; no definite D call. V lost 3 bases, J lost 4 bases, and 9 bases lay in between. CDR3 length equals 13 residues.

This clonotype was detected many times. The chain has TRBV7-2 and TRBJ1-6, with D possibly being TRBD1 (5 bases). V dropped 3 bases and J dropped 3 bases, with 9 bases sitting between them. From germline, CDR1 is SGHTA and CDR2 FQGNSA. The CDR3 totals 15 residues. The CDR3 loop reads CASSLVDIYNSPLHF. For the CDR3, the DNA is TGTGCCAGCAGCTTGGTGGACATCTATAATTCACCCCTCCACTTT.

This clonotype was seen many times. This CDR3 is CASSRQGLAIYGYTF. In nucleotides, the CDR3 is TGTGCCAGCAGTAGACAGGGGTTGGCGATCTATGGCTACACCTTC. The V gene is TRBV28, the J gene TRBJ1-2; 8 bases agree with TRBD1. The CDR3 is made up of 15 amino acids. The V and J ends lost 5 bases and 4 bases, in that order; junction bases with no gene match: 9. Germline CDR1 is MDHEN and CDR2 is SYDVKM.

This clonotype was observed at least ten times. The chain's CDR3 is CASSYPTGAYTEAFF. In DNA, the CDR3 is TGTGCCAGCAGCTACCCCACGGGGGCGTATACTGAAGCTTTCTTT. J is TRBJ1-1 and V is TRBV11-1, with a tentative D call TRBD1 (6 bases). V shed 4 bases and J shed 5 bases, with 17 bases lying between them. Germline loops: CDR1 SGHAT, CDR2 FQDESV (reference sequence). The CDR3 runs 15 residues. Full variable domain (missing parts from reference TRBV11-1 and TRBJ1-1): EAEVAQSPRYKITEKSQAVAFWCDPISGHATLYWYRQILGQGPELLVQFQDESVVDDSQLPKDRFSAERLKGVDSTLKIQPAELGDSAMYLCASSYPTGAYTEAFFGQGTRLTVV.

This clonotype came up many times. The CDR3 nucleotides read TGCGCCAGCAGCTTGGATCAGGACCTACACGAGCAGTACTTC. Protein product: CASSLDQDLHEQYF. The chain is built from TRBV5-1 and TRBJ2-7; D gene uncertain. V was cut by 0 bases and J by 5 bases, with 12 bases left in between. This CDR3 has 14 amino acids. CDR1 is SGHRS, CDR2 YFSETQ, per germline.

The genes are TRBV6-1 and TRBJ2-7; D assignment may be TRBD1 or TRBD2 (6 bases each). V was shortened by 8 bases and J by 7 bases, with 24 bases between the two germline ends. CDR1 is MNHNS, CDR2 SASEGT, per germline. The CDR3 sequence is 15 residues long. CDR3 sequence reads: CASAVGRDTTTEQYF. The CDR3 DNA follows: TGTGCCAGCGCCGTCGGGCGGGACACAACTACTGAGCAGTACTTC.

Many counts were recorded for this clonotype. The J gene is TRBJ2-1, the V gene TRBV11-1, with 14 bases that match TRBD2. Looked up from germline, CDR1 is SGHAT and CDR2 is FQDESV (reference sequence). After removal of 5 bases from V and 4 bases from J, the junction contained 10 bases not matched to a gene. The CDR3 consists of 18 residues. The CDR3 spells CASSRPTSGRAGYNEQFF. In DNA form, the CDR3 reads TGTGCCAGCAGCCGACCGACTAGCGGGAGGGCCGGGTACAATGAGCAGTTCTTC.

There are a few counts of this clonotype. The V call is TRBV15, the J call TRBJ2-7; 10 bases fit TRBD1. This CDR3 comprises 15 residues. Germline CDR1 and CDR2: LNHNV and YYDKDF (reference sequence). The junction had 7 bases not matched to a gene; V was cut back by 5 bases and J by 3 bases. CDR3 coding DNA: TGTGCCACCAGCGAAGCCGGGACAGGGGACTACGAGCAGTACTTC. Translation: CATSEAGTGDYEQYF.

V gene TRBV6-1 combines with J gene TRBJ1-6; D is uncertain. CDR3 length: 13 residues. Trimming removed 3 bases from V and 10 bases from J, with 10 bases in between. Looked up from germline, CDR1 is MNHNS and CDR2 is SASEGT. The CDR3, as DNA: TGTGCCAGCAGTGACGGGCCGTTATCACCCCTCCACTTT. Residues: CASSDGPLSPLHF.

This clonotype was picked up many times. CDR3 DNA sequence: TGTGCCAGCAGCTCCCGGACAGGGGGGAACCAGCCCCAGCATTTT. Translation gives CASSSRTGGNQPQHF. The chain employs TRBV7-8 and TRBJ1-5; TRBD1 aligns across 10 bases. Germline V gene sequence: CDR1 SGHVS, CDR2 FQNEAQ. The trim removed 4 bases at V and 7 bases at J, leaving 7 bases unmatched. CDR3 length: 15 amino acids.

For this clonotype: A single base separates this from a much larger clone, so it may be a read error. The chain links TRBV28 to TRBJ2-7; 10 bases match TRBD2. The CDR3 covers 16 residues. The junction had 16 bases not matched to a gene; V was cut back by 10 bases and J by 4 bases. Germline CDR1 is MDHEN and CDR2 is SYDVKM. Written as DNA, the CDR3 is TGTGCCATCATCCCGGCTCCGGCTAGCGGGAGATACGAGCAGTACTTC. Protein: CAIIPAPASGRYEQYF.

In this sample, this clonotype turned up many times. The V gene is TRBV7-6, the J gene TRBJ2-2, with 8 nucleotides matching TRBD2. This CDR3 contains 16 residues. Germline V gene data show CDR1 as SGHVS and CDR2 as FNYEAQ. The junction had 9 bases not matched to a gene; V was cut back by 3 bases and J by 6 bases. CDR3 DNA sequence: TGTGCCAGCAGCTTCTCAAAGCGGGAGTTCCCCGGGGAGCTGTTTTTT. It is translated as CASSFSKREFPGELFF. Drawing the rest from reference TRBV7-6 and TRBJ2-2, the complete variable domain is GAGVSQSPRYKVTKRGQDVALRCDPISGHVSLYWYRQALGQGPEFLTYFNYEAQQDKSGLPNDRFSAERPEGSISTLTIQRTEQRDSAMYRCASSFSKREFPGELFFGEGSRLTVL.

Ten or more counts support this clonotype. This chain joins TRBV29-1 and TRBJ1-1; perhaps TRBD1 as D (5 bases). CDR3 length: 13 residues. V lost 3 bases to trimming and J lost 4 bases, with 12 bases between them. Looked up from germline, CDR1 is SQVTM and CDR2 is ANQGSEA. In DNA form, the CDR3 reads TGCAGCGTTGAGGGCCTGGGGGGCACTGAAGCTTTCTTT. Its translation: CSVEGLGGTEAFF.

This clonotype came up many times. V is TRBV5-1 and J is TRBJ2-2, with 10 bases matching TRBD1. The J segment lost 1 base and the V segment lost 3 bases, leaving 0 bases of the junction unmatched. Germline V gene sequence: CDR1 SGHRS, CDR2 YFSETQ. This CDR3 contains 15 residues. The CDR3 nucleotides are TGCGCCAGCAGCTGGACAGGGGGGAACACCGGGGAGCTGTTTTTT. Translating gives CASSWTGGNTGELFF.

The sample holds many counts of this clonotype. CDR3 sequence (DNA): TGTGCCAGCAGTAGGACTAGCGGGGCCTCCTACGAGCAGTACTTC. Translated, it gives CASSRTSGASYEQYF. V usage is TRBV6-1 and J usage is TRBJ2-7; 12 bases map to TRBD2. Germline V lookup: CDR1 MNHNS, CDR2 SASEGT. This CDR3 contains 15 residues. Trimming at V came to 5 bases and at J to 0 bases, leaving 2 bases not matched to a gene.

This clonotype was counted ten times or more. The chain links TRBV9 to TRBJ2-7; TRBD1 matches 9 bases. CDR1 is SGDLS and CDR2 is YYNGEE in the germline V gene. The CDR3 sequence is 15 residues long. Unmatched junction bases numbered 3, after V lost 0 bases and J lost 2 bases. CDR3 DNA sequence: TGTGCCAGCAGCGTAGCAGGACAGGGGCCCTACGAGCAGTACTTC. Encoded protein: CASSVAGQGPYEQYF.

This clonotype showed up many times. The chain joins TRBV12-3 or TRBV12-4 to TRBJ1-2; no definite D call. The CDR3 is 12 residues long. Trimming stripped 7 bases from V and 8 bases from J, with 14 bases between. DNA of the CDR3: TGTGCCAGCAACCTCGGGTTGGAGGGCTACACCTTC. Translating it yields CASNLGLEGYTF.

This clonotype showed up many times. This chain connects TRBV2 to TRBJ2-7; 7 bases are shared with TRBD1. Looked up from germline, CDR1 is SNHLY and CDR2 is FYNNEI. V shed 6 bases and J 0 bases; nucleotides not matched to a gene: 5. CDR3 length equals 14 residues. In nucleotides, the CDR3 is TGTGCCAGCAGAGAGACAGGGAGCTCCTACGAGCAGTACTTC. Translating gives CASRETGSSYEQYF.

This clonotype was seen repeatedly, ten times or more. The chain uses TRBV30 and TRBJ2-7; TRBD1 matches 7 bases. CDR1 GTSNPN and CDR2 SVGIG come from the germline V gene (reference sequence). The CDR3 loop spans 14 amino acids. J lost 2 bases, V lost 2 bases, and 6 bases had no gene match. CDR3 region: CAWSPTGSPYEQYF. The CDR3 DNA sequence: TGTGCCTGGAGTCCGACAGGGTCACCCTACGAGCAGTACTTC.

This clonotype came up many times. The chain joins TRBV29-1 to TRBJ2-5, with 9 bases identical to TRBD1. CDR3 length: 13 residues. Germline V gene lookup returns CDR1 SQVTM and CDR2 ANQGSEA. The trim removed 8 bases at V and 5 bases at J, leaving 9 bases unmatched. The CDR3 region is CSSDGTGSETQYF. DNA for the CDR3: TGCAGCTCAGACGGGACAGGGTCTGAGACCCAGTACTTC. The full variable domain, completed using reference TRBV29-1 and TRBJ2-5, is SAVISQKPSRDICQRGTSLTIQCQVDSQVTMMFWYRQQPGQSLTLIATANQGSEATYESGFVIDKFPISRPNLTFSTLTVSNMSPEDSSIYLCSSDGTGSETQYFGPGTRLLVL.

In this sample, this clonotype turned up many times. V usage is TRBV12-3 or TRBV12-4 and J usage is TRBJ2-7; 9 bases agree with TRBD1. The CDR3 loop spans 13 amino acids. The ends lost 5 bases at V and 6 bases at J; junction bases unmatched: 5. The CDR3 here is CASSPRQGGEQYF. The CDR3 coding sequence is TGTGCCAGCAGTCCTAGACAGGGGGGCGAGCAGTACTTC.

This clonotype was seen ten or more times. The chain recombines TRBV19 with TRBJ1-2; D gene uncertain. There are 14 residues in the CDR3. V was clipped by 1 base and J by 4 bases, with 10 bases between them. CDR1 and CDR2 from the germline V gene are LNHDA and SQIVND (reference sequence). The CDR3 spells CASSIAPGGYGYTF. CDR3 sequence (DNA): TGTGCCAGTAGTATAGCCCCGGGAGGCTATGGCTACACCTTC.

This clonotype was counted at least ten times. The chain uses TRBV10-2 and TRBJ1-6; D is unresolved. Germline CDR1 and CDR2: WSHSY and SAAADI. Trimming pared 7 bases from V and 7 bases from J, leaving 14 bases between. This CDR3 contains 14 residues. This chain's CDR3 is CASTHSGENSPLHF. DNA for the CDR3: TGCGCCAGCACCCATTCAGGAGAGAATTCACCCCTCCACTTT.

In its sample, this clonotype was seen many times. The rearrangement links TRBV30 to TRBJ2-7; D is possibly TRBD2 (5 bases). Per the germline V gene, CDR1 is GTSNPN and CDR2 is SVGIG (reference sequence). The CDR3 totals 15 residues. Trimming left V 0 bases short and J 3 bases short, with 15 bases between. The chain's CDR3 is CAWSVRGTWLYEQYF. The CDR3 DNA follows: TGTGCCTGGAGTGTACGGGGAACATGGCTCTACGAGCAGTACTTC.

About this clonotype itself: A junction end diverges from the germline sequence, so it may reflect a read error. The chain's CDR3 is CARSLRTGGYWNSYGQYF. CDR3 in DNA: TGTGCCCGCAGTTTACGGACAGGGGGTTACTGGAACTCCTACGGGCAGTACTTC. The chain uses TRBV6-2 or TRBV6-3 and TRBJ2-7; TRBD1 matches at 10 bases. The CDR3 contains 18 residues. Germline values: CDR1 MNHEY, CDR2 SVGEGT.